This is a list of T cell receptor beta chains from one sample in a study of cytomegalovirus exposure and HLA in healthy donors. Using immunoSEQ multiplex PCR, the repertoire was profiled, and TCRdb retains in-frame clones only, with some absent. Of 150,000 to 200,000 clones listed, roughly 80% were seen once; the top ten hold about 4%. Sequencing was done on a sample of PBMCs. Receptors were obtained from a middle-aged man in good health and CMV-seropositive. The CDR3 runs from the conserved cysteine through the conserved F or W. The D gene is left open where the match is weak. Some rows mark clone size as missing; the rest say once, few, many or name a class of expanded clone.

clone_size j_call d_call v_call cdr3_aa cdr3_nt
once TRBJ1-1 . TRBV7-9 CASSSMTENTEAFF TGTGCCAGCAGCTCCATGACAGAGAACACTGAAGCTTTCTTT
. TRBJ2-6 . TRBV19 CASSDRRGSGISGANVLTF TGTGCCAGTAGTGATCGGAGGGGTAGCGGTATCTCTGGGGCCAACGTCCTGACTTTC
. TRBJ2-7 TRBD2 TRBV28 CASSLSGGANEQYF TGTGCCAGCAGTCTGAGCGGGGGGGCCAACGAGCAGTACTTC
. TRBJ1-2 TRBD1 TRBV5-6 CASSLGSLGTVRGSGGYTF TGTGCCAGCAGCTTGGGGTCGTTAGGGACAGTCAGGGGGTCCGGTGGCTACACCTTC
. TRBJ1-2 TRBD1 TRBV6-5 CASSKPGQANYGYTF TGTGCCAGCAGTAAGCCGGGACAGGCGAACTATGGCTACACCTTC
once TRBJ2-1 . TRBV5-1 CASSSEDDYNEQFF TGCGCCAGCAGCTCGGAGGACGACTACAATGAGCAGTTCTTC
few TRBJ1-2 TRBD1 TRBV2 CASSAGQGNDGYTF TGTGCCAGCAGTGCGGGACAGGGGAATGATGGCTACACCTTC
once TRBJ2-5 TRBD2 TRBV30 CAWTSGSQETQYF TGTGCCTGGACAAGCGGGAGTCAAGAGACCCAGTACTTC
. TRBJ2-1 TRBD2 TRBV9 CASSGASGRGVDEQFF TGTGCCAGCAGCGGGGCTAGCGGGAGGGGTGTTGATGAGCAGTTCTTC
. TRBJ2-2 . TRBV19 CASFGQDSGDITGELFF TGTGCCAGTTTTGGACAGGATAGCGGAGATATCACCGGGGAGCTGTTTTTT
. TRBJ2-1 TRBD2 TRBV10-3 CAIVAGGGVNEQFF TGTGCCATCGTAGCGGGAGGGGGTGTCAATGAGCAGTTCTTC
. TRBJ2-3 . TRBV18 CASSPSNSDTQYF TGTGCCAGCTCACCGTCCAATTCAGATACGCAGTATTTT
. TRBJ1-5 TRBD1 TRBV19 CAMTTGIGNQPQHF TGTGCCATGACGACAGGGATTGGCAATCAGCCCCAGCATTTT
. TRBJ2-7 . TRBV7-9 CASSPGLTKTYEQYF TGTGCCAGCAGCCCGGGACTGACTAAGACCTACGAGCAGTACTTC
once TRBJ1-1 . TRBV2 CASSEGPPLNTEAFF TGTGCCAGCAGTGAAGGGCCACCACTGAACACTGAAGCTTTCTTT
once TRBJ1-5 TRBD1 TRBV4-1 CASSQRGPDGGNQPQHF TGCGCCAGCAGCCAGAGGGGGCCGGATGGGGGCAATCAGCCCCAGCATTTT
. TRBJ1-2 . TRBV28 CASFQGSYGYTF TGTGCCAGCTTCCAGGGAAGCTATGGCTACACCTTC
once TRBJ1-2 . TRBV9 CASSVGQADYGYTF TGTGCCAGCAGCGTAGGACAGGCGGACTATGGCTACACCTTC
. TRBJ2-7 TRBD2 TRBV7-6 CASSLGSGSNYEQYF TGTGCCAGCAGCTTAGGTAGCGGGAGTAACTACGAGCAGTACTTC
few TRBJ1-1 TRBD1 TRBV7-2 CASSLAKGANTEAFF TGTGCCAGCAGCTTAGCGAAGGGGGCGAACACTGAAGCTTTCTTT
few TRBJ2-7 TRBD2 TRBV19 CASSAMAAGAYEQYF TGTGCCAGTAGTGCGATGGCAGCGGGAGCTTACGAGCAGTACTTC
. TRBJ2-1 TRBD1 TRBV11-2 CASSLELTGIYNEQFF TGTGCCAGCAGCTTAGAGCTGACAGGGATTTACAATGAGCAGTTCTTC